What follows are 32 T cell receptor beta chains derived from one specimen sequenced in a study of blood T cell repertoires in COVID-19. Clones were read by immunoSEQ multiplex PCR, and TCRdb kept only the in-frame ones, dropping some. The data hold approximately 480,000 clones, with about nine tenths observed a single time. Specimen: PBMCs or T cells enriched from blood (not recorded which). The receptors shown here come from a woman aged 18-30 years who had recovered from COVID-19.

The V and J genes are TRBV9 and TRBJ1-2; 7 positions match TRBD1. V dropped 3 bases and J dropped 5; count of bases not matched to a gene: 13. The CDR3 loop spans 16 amino acids. The germline CDR1 and CDR2 sequences are SGDLS and YYNGEE. The CDR3 spells CASSAGGGGDNYGYTF. The DNA of the CDR3 is TGTGCCAGCAGCGCGGGTGGAGGGGGCGATAATTATGGCTACACCTTC.

The chain recombines TRBV7-9 with TRBJ2-6, with unresolved D. There are 14 residues in the CDR3. Trimming pared 5 bases from V and 2 bases from J, leaving 7 bases between. Germline lookup yields CDR1 SEHNR and CDR2 FQNEAQ (reference sequence). CDR3 DNA sequence: TGTGCCAGCAGCGTTACTACTGGGGCCAACGTCCTGACTTTC. Residues: CASSVTTGANVLTF.

The CDR3 reads CASSLSVQGAYGYTF. CDR3 coding DNA: TGTGCCAGCAGTTTATCCGTGCAGGGTGCCTATGGCTACACCTTC. The V and J genes are TRBV28 and TRBJ1-2; D might be TRBD1 (5 bases). Germline loops: CDR1 MDHEN, CDR2 SYDVKM. This CDR3 has 15 amino acids. Trimming pared 1 base from V and 4 bases from J, leaving 13 bases between.

V is TRBV3-1 (or the pseudogene TRBV3-2) and J is TRBJ2-5; 12 nucleotides align to TRBD2. The CDR3 totals 16 residues. Germline V gene sequence: CDR1 LGHDT, CDR2 YNNKEL (reference sequence). V dropped 4 bases and J dropped 4; count of bases not matched to a gene: 7. The DNA of the CDR3 is TGTGCCAGCAGCCCTTGGACTAGCGGGGCCGGAGAGACCCAGTACTTC. Its translation: CASSPWTSGAGETQYF.

The rearrangement links TRBV7-2 to TRBJ1-2; TRBD1 is a possible D gene (5 bases). V was clipped by 2 bases and J by 5 bases, with 15 bases between them. Germline CDR1 is SGHTA and CDR2 is FQGNSA. The CDR3 extends over 15 amino acids. CDR3 DNA: TGTGCCAGCAGCTTACAGGGTGGGGTGGGGTATGGCTACACCTTC. Translation: CASSLQGGVGYGYTF. Full variable domain (rest looked up from reference TRBV7-2 and TRBJ1-2): GAGVSQSPSNKVTEKGKDVELRCDPISGHTALYWYRQSLGQGLEFLIYFQGNSAPDKSGLPSDRFSAERTGGSVSTLTIQRTQQEDSAVYLCASSLQGGVGYGYTFGSGTRLTVV.

This rearrangement joins TRBV11-2 to TRBJ2-7, with a weak D call TRBD1 (5 bases). This CDR3 region has 15 residues. Germline-derived CDR1 and CDR2 are SGHAT and FQNNGV. The V end was cut by 5 bases, the J end by 0 bases, with 14 bases between. CDR3 nucleotides: TGTGCCAGCAGCCCTCAGGGCGGAATCTCCTACGAGCAGTACTTC. Translated, it gives CASSPQGGISYEQYF.

This chain links TRBV19 with TRBJ1-5; TRBD1 might be the D (5 bases). The CDR3 is 15 amino acids. CDR1 is LNHDA, CDR2 SQIVND, per germline (reference sequence). Trimming shortened V by 6 bases and J by 5 bases, and 17 bases separated the two germline ends. CDR3 region: CASSPGGGEDQPQHF. The CDR3, as DNA: TGTGCCAGTAGCCCCGGTGGGGGGGAGGATCAGCCCCAGCATTTT.

The V call is TRBV10-1, the J call TRBJ2-1; 8 bases align to TRBD2. Trimming cost V 7 bases and J 4 bases; bases outside gene matches: 9. The length of the CDR3 is 15 residues. CDR1 and CDR2 from the germline V gene are WNHNN and SYGVQD (reference sequence). DNA for the CDR3: TGCGCCAGCACGGGACGCGCTAGCGGGTACAATGAGCAGTTCTTC. Translation gives CASTGRASGYNEQFF.

Here the CDR3 reads CASSADRANSPLHF. The CDR3 DNA reads TGTGCCAGCAGCGCAGACAGGGCCAATTCACCCCTCCACTTT. This chain links TRBV2 with TRBJ1-6; 7 positions agree with TRBD1. The germline V gene encodes CDR1 SNHLY and CDR2 FYNNEI. The CDR3 loop spans 14 amino acids. V was clipped by 6 bases and J by 7 bases; unmatched bases: 6. Variable domain in full (rest from reference TRBV2 and TRBJ1-6): EPEVTQTPSHQVTQMGQEVILRCVPISNHLYFYWYRQILGQKVEFLVSFYNNEISEKSEIFDDQFSVERPDGSNFTLKIRSTKLEDSAMYFCASSADRANSPLHFGNGTRLTVT.

This clone was recorded only once. Written as DNA, the CDR3 is TGCAGCGTTGAAGGGACAGGGGATTCGTATGGCTACACCTTC. Its protein is CSVEGTGDSYGYTF. The chain couples TRBV29-1 to TRBJ1-2, with TRBD1 identical over 9 bases. CDR1 and CDR2 (germline): SQVTM, ANQGSEA. V shed 1 base, J shed 5 bases, and the junction held 5 bases outside the gene matches. CDR3 length equals 14 residues.

V usage is TRBV7-9 and J usage is TRBJ2-7; 9 positions agree with TRBD1. This CDR3 region has 13 residues. V dropped 5 bases and J dropped 4; count of bases not matched to a gene: 3. Germline CDR1 reads SEHNR; CDR2 reads FQNEAQ (reference sequence). DNA of the CDR3: TGTGCCAGCAGCCCGACAGGGGGGTACGAGCAGTACTTC. It encodes CASSPTGGYEQYF.

The rearrangement uses TRBV10-2 and TRBJ1-5; 8 bases agree with TRBD1. Germline trimming cut 6 bases from V and 7 bases from J; bases unmatched to any gene: 8. Germline V CDR1 and CDR2: WSHSY, SAAADI. The CDR3 totals 14 residues. CDR3 loop: CASRETGVGQPQHF. The DNA for the CDR3 is TGCGCCAGCAGGGAGACAGGGGTGGGGCAGCCCCAGCATTTT.

The CDR3 is CASSQGILAGLTGELFF. The CDR3 DNA reads TGCGCCAGCAGCCAAGGAATACTAGCGGGCCTAACCGGGGAGCTGTTTTTT. This sequence joins TRBV4-1 and TRBJ2-2; TRBD2 agrees at 9 bases. Germline V gene lookup returns CDR1 MGHRA and CDR2 YSYEKL. This CDR3 region has 17 residues. Losses at the gene ends were 1 base for V and 5 bases for J; bases not matched to a gene: 8.

With respect to this clone: A junction boundary mismatches the germline segment, possibly from a read error. The gene calls are TRBV7-7 and TRBJ2-1, with a weak D call TRBD2 (5 bases). Looked up from germline, CDR1 is SSHAT and CDR2 is FNYEAQ (reference sequence). This CDR3 is built from 16 residues. The CDR3 nucleotides read TGTGCTAGCAGCTCAACGCTAGCTGACTCCTACAATGAGCAGTTCTTC. Its protein product is CASSSTLADSYNEQFF. The full variable domain, with the rest looked up from reference TRBV7-7 and TRBJ2-1, is GAGVSQSPRYKVTKRGQDVTLRCDPISSHATLYWYQQALGQGPEFLTYFNYEAQPDKSGLPSDRFSAERPEGSISTLTIQRTEQRDSAMYRCASSSTLADSYNEQFFGPGTRLTVL.

The V call is TRBV6-1, the J call TRBJ2-7; tentatively, D is TRBD2 (6 bases). Germline CDR1 and CDR2: MNHNS and SASEGT. V was pared by 0 bases and J by 4 bases, with 7 bases between. The CDR3 extends over 13 amino acids. As DNA, the CDR3 is TGTGCCAGCAGTGAAGCGGCGGGGTACGAGCAGTACTTC. It codes for CASSEAAGYEQYF.

The V call is TRBV29-1, the J call TRBJ1-1; a weak D match, TRBD1 (6 bases). The germline V gene has CDR1 SQVTM and CDR2 ANQGSEA. The CDR3 runs 11 residues. V was shortened by 6 bases and J by 6 bases, with 11 bases between the two germline ends. CDR3 region: CSVNRVPEAFF. In nucleotides, the CDR3 is TGCAGCGTAAACAGGGTCCCTGAAGCTTTCTTT.

The chain recombines TRBV5-1 with TRBJ2-7; possibly TRBD1 for D (6 bases). The germline gives CDR1 SGHRS, CDR2 YFSETQ. Trimming took 0 bases from V and 5 from J, leaving 12 bases between them. The CDR3 spans 14 residues. CDR3 protein: CASSLALSGDEQYF. CDR3 DNA: TGCGCCAGCAGCTTGGCCTTATCAGGGGACGAGCAGTACTTC.

The gene calls are TRBV6-5 and TRBJ2-7; D is unclear. The V gene lost 7 bases and the J gene lost 6 bases, with 10 bases spanning the gap. This CDR3 contains 11 residues. Germline lookup yields CDR1 MNHEY and CDR2 SVGAGI. The CDR3 here is CASTRVSEQYF. CDR3 sequence (DNA): TGTGCCAGCACCCGAGTGAGCGAGCAGTACTTC.

This clone turned up a few times. This chain links TRBV5-1 with TRBJ2-3; D may be TRBD1 (5 bases). Germline CDR1 and CDR2: SGHRS and YFSETQ. Trimming took off 2 bases at V and 5 bases at J, with 12 bases between the two ends. This CDR3 region has 14 residues. The CDR3 coding sequence is TGCGCCAGCAGCTTAAGCAGGGATGGAGATACGCAGTATTTT. Translation: CASSLSRDGDTQYF.

V and J are TRBV5-5 and TRBJ1-2; TRBD1 matches at 8 bases. The CDR3 has 13 residues. V was clipped by 1 base and J by 8 bases; unmatched bases: 4. The germline V gene encodes CDR1 SGHKS and CDR2 YYEKEE (reference sequence). DNA of the CDR3: TGTGCCAGCAGCTTGCTCACAGGGGGGGGCTACACCTTC. Translation: CASSLLTGGGYTF.

This clone was detected once. V usage is TRBV10-3 and J usage is TRBJ2-5, with TRBD2 identical over 16 bases. Germline lookup yields CDR1 ENHRY and CDR2 SYGVKD. The CDR3 has 17 amino acids. The trim removed 3 bases at V and 3 bases at J, leaving 4 bases unmatched. The CDR3: CAISEGTSGGAEETQYF. The CDR3 region has the DNA TGTGCCATCAGTGAAGGGACTAGCGGGGGGGCGGAAGAGACCCAGTACTTC.

V gene TRBV7-2 combines with J gene TRBJ1-4; perhaps TRBD1 as D (5 bases). The CDR3 length is 14 residues. CDR1 SGHTA and CDR2 FQGNSA come from the germline V gene. Trimming shortened V by 5 bases and J by 4 bases, and 11 bases separated the two germline ends. The CDR3 DNA follows: TGTGCCAGCAGCAGGGGTTTGGTTAATGAAAAACTGTTTTTT. Translated, it gives CASSRGLVNEKLFF. The whole variable domain, filled in from reference TRBV7-2 and TRBJ1-4, reads GAGVSQSPSNKVTEKGKDVELRCDPISGHTALYWYRQSLGQGLEFLIYFQGNSAPDKSGLPSDRFSAERTGGSVSTLTIQRTQQEDSAVYLCASSRGLVNEKLFFGSGTQLSVL.

This chain uses TRBV19 with TRBJ1-2; TRBD1 matches at 7 bases. This CDR3 is built from 12 residues. Germline V gene data show CDR1 as LNHDA and CDR2 as SQIVND (reference sequence). The ends lost 7 bases at V and 8 bases at J; junction bases unmatched: 7. The CDR3 DNA is TGTGCCAGTATGGGGGACAGCCGCGGCTACACCTTC. It translates to CASMGDSRGYTF.

This chain joins TRBV7-2 and TRBJ1-5; D possibly corresponds to TRBD1 (5 bases). V gave up 6 bases and J gave up 0 bases, with 18 bases separating them. Germline CDR1 reads SGHTA; CDR2 reads FQGNSA. There are 17 residues in the CDR3. CDR3 protein: CASSPMGGKHSNQPQHF. CDR3 sequence (DNA): TGTGCCAGCAGTCCCATGGGGGGGAAACATAGCAATCAGCCCCAGCATTTT.

The chain combines TRBV7-2 with TRBJ2-3; D is possibly TRBD1 (5 bases). V was trimmed by 6 bases and J by 0 bases, leaving 13 bases between them. From germline, CDR1 is SGHTA and CDR2 FQGNSA. The CDR3 sequence is 15 residues long. DNA of the CDR3: TGTGCCAGCAGATTCAGGGTCGAAAGCACAGATACGCAGTATTTT. The encoded protein is CASRFRVESTDTQYF.

A note on this clone: Its ends do not fully match the called genes, so a read error is possible. The V and J genes are TRBV28 and TRBJ1-1; tentatively, D is TRBD1 (5 bases). The V gene's germline CDR1 is MDHEN and CDR2 SYDVKM. The CDR3 is 12 residues long. CDR3 sequence reads: CASTPGLPVRIF. CDR3 coding DNA: TGTGCCAGCACCCCGGGACTCCCGGTGCGTATCTTT.

The chain is built from TRBV6-6 and TRBJ1-1; 7 nucleotides align to TRBD1. The CDR3 is 15 amino acids. Germline CDR1 is MNHNY and CDR2 is SVGAGI (reference sequence). Trimming removed 5 bases from V and 0 bases from J; junction bases left unmatched: 6. CDR3 DNA sequence: TGTGCCAGCAGTGGGACAGACAATCTGAACACTGAAGCTTTCTTT. Translated: CASSGTDNLNTEAFF.

J is TRBJ2-4 and V is TRBV28, with no clear D. Trimming cost V 7 bases and J 0 bases, with 7 bases left between them. CDR1 is MDHEN and CDR2 is SYDVKM in the germline V gene. The CDR3 has 13 residues. CDR3 residues: CASIELAKNIQYF. The CDR3 DNA is TGTGCCAGCATAGAGCTAGCCAAAAACATTCAGTACTTC. The variable domain in full, completed from reference TRBV28 and TRBJ2-4, reads DVKVTQSSRYLVKRTGEKVFLECVQDMDHENMFWYRQDPGLGLRLIYFSYDVKMKEKGDIPEGYSVSREKKERFSLILESASTNQTSMYLCASIELAKNIQYFGAGTRLSVL.

The chain has TRBV12-5 and TRBJ1-1; D gene unclear. The length of the CDR3 is 13 residues. Germline V gene data show CDR1 as LGHNT and CDR2 as FRNRAP. V lost 6 bases to trimming and J lost 1 base, with 9 bases between them. The CDR3 protein is CASGPNTNTEAFF. CDR3 in DNA: TGTGCTAGTGGCCCGAACACGAACACTGAAGCTTTCTTT. The entire variable domain, with the rest obtained from reference TRBV12-5 and TRBJ1-1, is as follows: DARVTQTPRHKVTEMGQEVTMRCQPILGHNTVFWYRQTMMQGLELLAYFRNRAPLDDSGMPKDRFSAEMPDATLATLKIQPSEPRDSAVYFCASGPNTNTEAFFGQGTRLTVV.

CDR3 nucleotide sequence: TGTGCCAGCTCACCACAGGGACAGCAGAACACTGAAGCTTTCTTT. Residues: CASSPQGQQNTEAFF. The V gene is TRBV18, the J gene TRBJ1-1, with 7 bases matching TRBD1. The CDR3 is 15 residues long. The junction had 3 bases not matched to a gene; V was cut back by 1 base and J by 1 base. The V gene's germline CDR1 is KGHSH and CDR2 LQKENI. Together with reference TRBV18 and TRBJ1-1, the CDR3 gives the full variable domain: NAGVMQNPRHLVRRRGQEARLRCSPMKGHSHVYWYRQLPEEGLKFMVYLQKENIIDESGMPKERFSAEFPKEGPSILRIQQVVRGDSAAYFCASSPQGQQNTEAFFGQGTRLTVV.

The rearrangement uses TRBV29-1 and TRBJ1-2, with D possibly being TRBD1 (5 bases). Trimming pared 3 bases from V and 6 bases from J, leaving 11 bases between. This CDR3 has 12 amino acids. Germline lookup yields CDR1 SQVTM and CDR2 ANQGSEA. As DNA, the CDR3 is TGCAGCGTTGACAGGGATTCTGATGGCTACACCTTC. Amino acids: CSVDRDSDGYTF.

V usage is TRBV18 and J usage is TRBJ2-1; 11 bases fit TRBD2. Germline assignment: CDR1 KGHSH and CDR2 LQKENI. This CDR3 comprises 19 residues. Trimming removed 3 bases from V and 0 bases from J; junction bases left unmatched: 10. The CDR3 DNA sequence: TGTGCCAGCTCACCTCTCAGACTAGCGGGGCACCACTCCTACAATGAGCAGTTCTTC. Protein sequence: CASSPLRLAGHHSYNEQFF. Looking up the rest from reference TRBV18 and TRBJ2-1 gives the full variable domain: NAGVMQNPRHLVRRRGQEARLRCSPMKGHSHVYWYRQLPEEGLKFMVYLQKENIIDESGMPKERFSAEFPKEGPSILRIQQVVRGDSAAYFCASSPLRLAGHHSYNEQFFGPGTRLTVL.